This entry lists 8 T cell receptor beta chains sequenced from one sample in a study of human T cells and chemical hapten exposure. MiXCR, run by TCRdb on the RACE reads, gives a single entry per CDR3 protein. The sample contains about 110,000 distinct CDR3 sequences, about a tenth of which appear only once. Time point here: patch test 2, 6 weeks after DPC sensitization. Treatment described: therapeutic diphenylcyclopropenone sensitization with weekly scalp DPC. The specimen was whole blood, collected in connection with sensitization to the hapten diphenylcyclopropenone (DPC). Source of these receptors: a woman aged 40 to 55 with alopecia areata. Some clones in this sample may be carry-over from other donors' samples.

The V call is TRBV9, the J call TRBJ1-1; D is unresolved. This CDR3 is 13 amino acids long. Trimming took 0 bases from V and 2 from J, leaving 5 bases between them. Germline CDR1 reads SGDLS; CDR2 reads YYNGEE. This CDR3 is CASSVGYNTEAFF. CDR3 nucleotide sequence: TGTGCCAGCAGCGTAGGTTACAACACTGAAGCTTTCTTT. The variable domain in full, completed from reference TRBV9 and TRBJ1-1, reads DSGVTQTPKHLITATGQRVTLRCSPRSGDLSVYWYQQSLDQGLQFLIQYYNGEERAKGNILERFSAQQFPDLHSELNLSSLELGDSALYFCASSVGYNTEAFFGQGTRLTVV.

At least ten counts were recorded for this clonotype. This chain connects TRBV13 to TRBJ1-1, with a tentative D call TRBD1 (5 bases). This CDR3 comprises 14 residues. Germline-derived CDR1 and CDR2 are PRHDT and FYEKMQ (reference sequence). The ends were cut back, 4 bases at V and 0 bases at J, with 9 bases in the middle. Written as DNA, the CDR3 is TGTGCCAGCAGCTCAAGACAGCTGAACACTGAAGCTTTCTTT. Protein: CASSSRQLNTEAFF. The full variable domain, rest sourced from reference TRBV13 and TRBJ1-1, is AAGVIQSPRHLIKEKRETATLKCYPIPRHDTVYWYQQGPGQDPQFLISFYEKMQSDKGSIPDRFSAQQFSDYHSELNMSSLELGDSALYFCASSSRQLNTEAFFGQGTRLTVV.

The CDR3, as DNA: TGCGCCAGCAGCCTGGGACAGGACGAAAACATTCAGTACTTC. It is translated as CASSLGQDENIQYF. J is TRBJ2-4 and V is TRBV5-1; 8 nucleotides align to TRBD1. V lost 4 bases and J lost 5; bases outside the gene matches: 5. The V gene's germline CDR1 is SGHRS and CDR2 YFSETQ. The CDR3 is 14 residues long.

This sequence joins TRBV5-6 and TRBJ2-3, with D possibly called TRBD1 or TRBD2 (6 bases each). The CDR3 has 14 residues. Trimming shortened V by 2 bases and J by 5 bases, and 12 bases separated the two germline ends. Looked up from germline, CDR1 is SGHDT and CDR2 is YYEEEE. The CDR3 DNA follows: TGTGCCAGCAGCTTCAGGGGAGGAGGAGATACGCAGTATTTT. Protein product: CASSFRGGGDTQYF.

This rearrangement joins TRBV5-1 to TRBJ2-5; TRBD1 agrees at 11 bases. The CDR3 covers 17 residues. The J segment lost 5 bases and the V segment lost 3 bases, leaving 12 bases of the junction unmatched. Germline V gene lookup returns CDR1 SGHRS and CDR2 YFSETQ. This CDR3 is CASSYIPGQGVMETQYF. For the CDR3, the DNA is TGCGCCAGCAGCTACATACCGGGACAGGGGGTGATGGAGACCCAGTACTTC.

This clonotype showed up many times. The V call is TRBV15, the J call TRBJ2-5; 11 bases map to TRBD2. Trimming cost V 3 bases and J 5 bases; bases outside gene matches: 11. CDR3 size: 17 residues. Germline CDR1 LNHNV, CDR2 YYDKDF (reference sequence). This chain's CDR3 is CATSRSLSGGARETQYF. CDR3 nucleotide sequence: TGTGCCACCAGCAGGTCCCTTAGCGGGGGGGCGCGGGAGACCCAGTACTTC.

There are a few counts of this clonotype. V and J are TRBV4-2 and TRBJ2-2; 8 nucleotides align to TRBD2. The junction had 4 bases not matched to a gene; V was cut back by 0 bases and J by 4 bases. The length of the CDR3 is 16 residues. Looked up from germline, CDR1 is LGHNA and CDR2 is YNFKEQ. Here the CDR3 DNA reads TGTGCCAGCAGCCAAGAGCCCCTAGCGGGCACCGGGGAGCTGTTTTTT. Its translation: CASSQEPLAGTGELFF.

This clonotype was recorded many times. The J gene is TRBJ2-7, the V gene TRBV20-1; D is perhaps TRBD2 (5 bases). V was cut by 0 bases and J by 0 bases, with 27 bases left in between. Germline assignment: CDR1 DFQATT and CDR2 SNEGSKA (reference sequence). The CDR3 runs to 20 residues. DNA for the CDR3: TGCAGTGCTAGAGATGGGTTTTATGGAGGATTTAATGGCCGCTCCTACGAGCAGTACTTC. Residues: CSARDGFYGGFNGRSYEQYF.